Presented here are 14 T cell receptor beta chains from one specimen sequenced in a study of neurological immune-mediated disorders. TCRdb re-analysed the 5' RACE reads in MiXCR, keeping a single row per CDR3 protein. The table records roughly 30,000 distinct CDR3 sequences, about an eighth of them present only once. Time point described: technical triplicate 2. Sequenced material: CD4+ T cells from blood. The receptors derive from a female donor with HTLV-1-associated myelopathy (HAM/TSP).

Ten or more counts support this clonotype. The chain has TRBV20-1 and TRBJ2-1, with TRBD2 matching 9 bases. The ends lost 3 bases at V and 9 bases at J; junction bases unmatched: 15. The CDR3 totals 16 residues. The germline V gene encodes CDR1 DFQATT and CDR2 SNEGSKA (reference sequence). The CDR3 here is CSARESGRSAWGEQFF. CDR3 sequence (DNA): TGCAGTGCTAGGGAAAGCGGGAGGTCTGCATGGGGTGAGCAGTTCTTC.

This clonotype was counted ten times or more. This sequence joins TRBV7-2 and TRBJ1-2, with a tentative D call TRBD1 (5 bases). Trimming removed 5 bases at V and 6 bases at J, with 13 bases between. The V gene's germline CDR1 is SGHTA and CDR2 FQGNSA. This CDR3 is built from 13 residues. The CDR3 loop is CASSLGRGDGYTF. CDR3 nucleotide sequence: TGTGCCAGCAGCCTAGGGCGAGGGGATGGCTACACCTTC.

This clonotype was seen only a few times. This chain connects TRBV4-2 to TRBJ1-6; weak D call: TRBD1 (5 bases). Per the germline V gene, CDR1 is LGHNA and CDR2 is YNFKEQ. V was cut by 7 bases and J by 9 bases, with 16 bases left in between. The CDR3 contains 14 residues. CDR3 in amino acids: CASTSTVSISPLHF. Here the CDR3 DNA reads TGTGCCAGCACTTCGACAGTTAGCATTTCACCCCTCCACTTT.

Ten or more counts support this clonotype. CDR3 region: CSARKTSGGGGNEQFF. The CDR3 region has the DNA TGCAGTGCTCGCAAGACTAGCGGGGGGGGTGGGAATGAGCAGTTCTTC. The V and J genes are TRBV20-1 and TRBJ2-1; TRBD2 matches at 14 bases. The CDR3 contains 16 residues. Germline CDR1 reads DFQATT; CDR2 reads SNEGSKA (reference sequence). With V trimmed by 5 bases and J by 7 bases, 10 bases remained unmatched.

This chain connects TRBV4-3 to TRBJ1-4; possibly TRBD1 for D (6 bases). V lost 3 bases to trimming and J lost 3 bases, with 11 bases between them. Germline values: CDR1 LGHNA, CDR2 YSLEER. The CDR3 has 15 residues. The DNA for the CDR3 is TGCGCCAGCAGCCAGCAGAGGGGGGCTAATGAAAAACTGTTTTTT. Translating gives CASSQQRGANEKLFF.

This clonotype was seen many times. The chain uses TRBV5-6 and TRBJ2-1, with 10 nucleotides matching TRBD2. Germline CDR1 is SGHDT and CDR2 is YYEEEE. With V trimmed by 4 bases and J by 4 bases, 5 bases remained unmatched. The CDR3 is made up of 15 amino acids. The CDR3 nucleotides read TGTGCCAGCAGCGCTAGCGGGAGACTTTACAATGAGCAGTTCTTC. This codes for CASSASGRLYNEQFF.

This clonotype was found many times. The chain joins TRBV5-5 to TRBJ2-1; a weak D match, TRBD1 (5 bases). The CDR3 consists of 15 residues. Trimming took off 4 bases at V and 4 bases at J, with 15 bases between the two ends. Germline V CDR1 and CDR2: SGHKS, YYEKEE (reference sequence). The CDR3 DNA reads TGTGCCAGCAGCCGCAGAACGACAGAGTACAATGAGCAGTTCTTC. Its protein is CASSRRTTEYNEQFF.

This clonotype is labeled as medium-sized. This chain uses TRBV20-1 with TRBJ1-1; 7 nucleotides line up with TRBD1. V was clipped by 6 bases and J by 0 bases; unmatched bases: 7. Looked up from germline, CDR1 is DFQATT and CDR2 is SNEGSKA (reference sequence). The CDR3 has 14 residues. CDR3 in DNA: TGCAGTGCGGCCAGGGGGGGGATGAACACTGAAGCTTTCTTT. Translation gives CSAARGGMNTEAFF.

J is TRBJ2-1 and V is TRBV7-3, with D possibly TRBD2 on 6 matching bases. V was trimmed by 2 bases and J by 0 bases, leaving 17 bases between them. This CDR3 is built from 18 residues. Per germline, CDR1 SGHTA and CDR2 FQGTGA. The CDR3 spells CASSLYAGTPSSYNEQFF. CDR3 nucleotides: TGTGCCAGCAGCTTATATGCCGGGACTCCGAGCTCCTACAATGAGCAGTTCTTC.

Details on this clonotype: An end of the junction differs from the germline gene, which may be a read error. The V call is TRBV20-1, the J call TRBJ1-2; D call uncertain. Germline CDR1 reads DFQATT; CDR2 reads SNEGSKA (reference sequence). The CDR3 covers 13 residues. The CDR3 region is CNAREREIYGYTF. DNA of the CDR3: TGCAATGCTAGAGAAAGAGAGATTTATGGCTACACCTTC.

By share, this clonotype ranks as medium-sized (0.01 to 0.1%). The rearrangement links TRBV5-1 to TRBJ1-4; D is unclear. The V gene's germline CDR1 is SGHRS and CDR2 YFSETQ. With 0 bases removed from V and 3 bases from J, the gap between germline ends came to 9 bases. The CDR3 runs 15 residues. In DNA form, the CDR3 reads TGCGCCAGCAGCTTGGTGGCAGCCTCTAATGAAAAACTGTTTTTT. It specifies CASSLVAASNEKLFF.

Note on this clonotype: With a much larger clone just one base away, this may be a read error. This chain links TRBV5-1 with TRBJ2-5; 9 bases align to TRBD1. Germline V gene lookup returns CDR1 SGHRS and CDR2 YFSETQ. This CDR3 comprises 15 residues. V gave up 7 bases and J gave up 4 bases; unmatched junction bases: 11. Here the CDR3 reads CASGLVQGASETQYF. CDR3 DNA: TGCGCCAGCGGTCTTGTACAGGGGGCCTCAGAGACCCAGTACTTC.

This clonotype appeared many times. The chain is built from TRBV3-1 and TRBJ1-2; D might be TRBD1 (6 bases). Trimming left V 0 bases short and J 1 base short, with 15 bases between. This CDR3 has 17 residues. Germline V gene sequence: CDR1 LGHDT, CDR2 YNNKEL (reference sequence). CDR3 loop: CASSQEGWGQHNYGYTF. CDR3 nucleotides: TGTGCCAGCAGCCAAGAGGGTTGGGGACAACATAACTATGGCTACACCTTC.

In its sample, this clonotype was seen many times. The J gene is TRBJ2-5, the V gene TRBV7-2; 11 bases match TRBD2. The V gene's germline CDR1 is SGHTA and CDR2 FQGNSA. With 1 base clipped from V and 5 bases from J, the junction kept 6 bases outside the gene matches. The CDR3 covers 16 residues. Here the CDR3 reads CASSLEIAGGRETQYF. CDR3 DNA sequence: TGTGCCAGCAGCTTAGAAATAGCGGGGGGGCGGGAGACCCAGTACTTC. Looking up the rest from reference TRBV7-2 and TRBJ2-5 gives the full variable domain: GAGVSQSPSNKVTEKGKDVELRCDPISGHTALYWYRQSLGQGLEFLIYFQGNSAPDKSGLPSDRFSAERTGGSVSTLTIQRTQQEDSAVYLCASSLEIAGGRETQYFGPGTRLLVL.